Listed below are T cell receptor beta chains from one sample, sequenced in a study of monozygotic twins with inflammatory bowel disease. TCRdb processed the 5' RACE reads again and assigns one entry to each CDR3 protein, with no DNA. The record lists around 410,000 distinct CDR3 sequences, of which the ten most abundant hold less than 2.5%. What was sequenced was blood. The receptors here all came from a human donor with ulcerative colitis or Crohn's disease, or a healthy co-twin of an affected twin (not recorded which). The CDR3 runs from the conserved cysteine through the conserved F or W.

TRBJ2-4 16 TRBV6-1 CASSPGIGQPKNIQYF
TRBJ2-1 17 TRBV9 CASSVLERGGLLGEQFF
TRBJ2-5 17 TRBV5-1 CASSSIQIAGGQETQYF
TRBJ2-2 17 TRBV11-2 CASSRGTGAVTTGELFF
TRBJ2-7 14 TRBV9 CASSVVASSYEQYF
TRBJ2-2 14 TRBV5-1 CASSSPLSAGELFF
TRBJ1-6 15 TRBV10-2 CASRTDSSYNSPLHF
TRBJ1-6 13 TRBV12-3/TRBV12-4 CASSTDYNSPLHF
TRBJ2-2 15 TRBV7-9 CASTLGQGDTGELFF
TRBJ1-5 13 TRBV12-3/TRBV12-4 CASSLTATPPQHF
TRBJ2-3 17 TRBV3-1 CASSQDNGLAGLVTQYF
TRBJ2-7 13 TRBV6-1 CARDRGLLYEQYF
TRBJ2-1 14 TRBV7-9 CASSSSYRGNEQLF
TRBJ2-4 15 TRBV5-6 CASSTRLGVGNIQYF
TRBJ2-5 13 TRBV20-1 CSAEGEGPETQYF
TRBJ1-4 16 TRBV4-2 CASSQGEGLLNEKLFF
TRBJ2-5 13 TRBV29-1 CSVDGDFQETQYF
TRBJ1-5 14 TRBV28 CASSWEGRNQPQHF
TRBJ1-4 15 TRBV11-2 CASTTGALSWEKLFF
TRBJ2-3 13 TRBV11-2 CASSQGDRGTQYF
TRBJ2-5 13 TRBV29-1 CSVEGGDYQTQYF
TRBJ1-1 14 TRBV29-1 CSARQGTLGTEAFF
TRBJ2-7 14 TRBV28 CASSSVAGAYEQYF
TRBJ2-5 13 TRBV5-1 CASSGGTLETQYF
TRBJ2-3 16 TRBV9 CASSEGGQGWTDTQYF
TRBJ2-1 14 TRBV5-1 CASIRQGPSGEQFF